This T cell receptor (beta chain) was documented in a study of T cells in Graves' hyperthyroidism and ophthalmopathy. Researchers took RNA transcripts and amplified the TCR beta CDR3 regions from them. The HTBI primer set was used in a first-round RT-PCR of the TCR CDR3. In TCRdb, the multiplex PCR reads were re-called with MiXCR into one record per CDR3 protein. The data hold 600,000 or so distinct CDR3 sequences, with 12% to 15% observed a single time. Germline values: CDR1 DFQATT, CDR2 SNEGSKA (reference sequence). The CDR3 is 17 amino acids. V was clipped by 0 bases and J by 7 bases; unmatched bases: 10. This clonotype was counted ten times or more.

This sequence originates from a woman aged 18-35 years with Graves' ophthalmopathy. The source material was blood. The chain uses TRBV20-1 and TRBJ1-5; 12 nucleotides agree with TRBD1. The chain's CDR3 is CSARDLGQGASGQPQHF. The CDR3 nucleotides are TGCAGTGCTAGAGATTTGGGACAGGGGGCGAGTGGACAGCCCCAGCATTTT.